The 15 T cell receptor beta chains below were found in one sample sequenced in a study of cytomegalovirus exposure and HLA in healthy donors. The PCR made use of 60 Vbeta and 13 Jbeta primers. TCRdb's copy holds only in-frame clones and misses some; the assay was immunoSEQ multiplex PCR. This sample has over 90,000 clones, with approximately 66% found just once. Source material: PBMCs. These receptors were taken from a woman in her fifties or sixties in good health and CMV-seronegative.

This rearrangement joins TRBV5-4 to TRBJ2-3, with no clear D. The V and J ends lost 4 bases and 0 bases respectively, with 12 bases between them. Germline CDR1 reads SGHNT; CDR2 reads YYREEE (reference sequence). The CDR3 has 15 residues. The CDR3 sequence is CASSAASPSTDTQYF. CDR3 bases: TGTGCCAGCAGCGCAGCTAGTCCCAGCACAGATACGCAGTATTTT.

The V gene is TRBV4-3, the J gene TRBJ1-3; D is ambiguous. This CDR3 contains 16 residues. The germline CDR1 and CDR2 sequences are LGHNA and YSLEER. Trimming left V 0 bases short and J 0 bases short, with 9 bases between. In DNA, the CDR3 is TGCGCCAGCAGCCAAGACAGTTCTCTCTCTGGAAACACCATATATTTT. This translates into CASSQDSSLSGNTIYF.

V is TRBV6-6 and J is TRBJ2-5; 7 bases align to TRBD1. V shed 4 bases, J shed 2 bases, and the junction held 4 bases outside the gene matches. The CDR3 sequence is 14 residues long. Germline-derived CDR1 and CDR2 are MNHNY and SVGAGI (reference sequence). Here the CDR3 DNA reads TGTGCCAGCAGTTCCACAGGGGCGCAAGAGACCCAGTACTTC. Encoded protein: CASSSTGAQETQYF.

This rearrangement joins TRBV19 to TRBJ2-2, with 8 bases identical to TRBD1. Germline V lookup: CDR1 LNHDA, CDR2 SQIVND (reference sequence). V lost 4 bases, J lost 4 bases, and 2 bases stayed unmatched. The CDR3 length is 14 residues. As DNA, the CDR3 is TGTGCCAGTAGTAAGACAGGGGCCACCGGGGAGCTGTTTTTT. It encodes CASSKTGATGELFF.

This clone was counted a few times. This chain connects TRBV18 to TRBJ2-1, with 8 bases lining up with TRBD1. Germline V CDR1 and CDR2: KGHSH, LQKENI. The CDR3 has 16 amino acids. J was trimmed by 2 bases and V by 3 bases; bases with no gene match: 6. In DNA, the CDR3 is TGTGCCAGCTCACCTCCCGGGACAGGAGCCTACAATGAGCAGTTCTTC. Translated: CASSPPGTGAYNEQFF.

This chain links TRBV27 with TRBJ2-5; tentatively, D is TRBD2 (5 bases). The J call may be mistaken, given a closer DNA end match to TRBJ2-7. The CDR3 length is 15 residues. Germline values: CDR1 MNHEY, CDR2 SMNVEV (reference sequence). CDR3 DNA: TGTGCCAGCAGACCAACTAGTCCGGGTCCCTACGAGCAGTACTTC. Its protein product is CASRPTSPGPYEQYF.

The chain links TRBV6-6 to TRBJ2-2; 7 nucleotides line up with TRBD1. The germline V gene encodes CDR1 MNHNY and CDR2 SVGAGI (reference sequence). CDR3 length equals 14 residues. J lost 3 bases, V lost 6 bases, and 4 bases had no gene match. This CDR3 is CASRWDSDTGELFF. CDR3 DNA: TGTGCCAGCAGGTGGGACAGCGACACCGGGGAGCTGTTTTTT.

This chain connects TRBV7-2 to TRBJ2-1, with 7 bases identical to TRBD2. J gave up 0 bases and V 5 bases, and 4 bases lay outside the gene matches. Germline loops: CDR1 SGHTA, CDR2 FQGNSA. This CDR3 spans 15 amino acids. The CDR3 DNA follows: TGTGCCAGCAGCCTGAGCGGGGACTCCTACAATGAGCAGTTCTTC. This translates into CASSLSGDSYNEQFF.

DNA of the CDR3: TGTGCCTGGAAGGGGCCTGGGTACGAGCAGTACTTC. Translated, it gives CAWKGPGYEQYF. The V call is TRBV30, the J call TRBJ2-7; TRBD1 is a possible D gene (5 bases). This CDR3 comprises 12 residues. V was trimmed by 4 bases and J by 4 bases, leaving 11 bases between them. In germline, CDR1 is GTSNPN, CDR2 SVGIG (reference sequence).

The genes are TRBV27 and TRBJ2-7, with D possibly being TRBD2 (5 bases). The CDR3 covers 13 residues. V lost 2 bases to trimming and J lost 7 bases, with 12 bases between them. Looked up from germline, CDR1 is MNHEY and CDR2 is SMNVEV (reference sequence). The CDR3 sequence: CASSLIFGGEQYF. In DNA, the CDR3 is TGTGCCAGCAGTTTAATTTTTGGCGGGGAGCAGTACTTC.

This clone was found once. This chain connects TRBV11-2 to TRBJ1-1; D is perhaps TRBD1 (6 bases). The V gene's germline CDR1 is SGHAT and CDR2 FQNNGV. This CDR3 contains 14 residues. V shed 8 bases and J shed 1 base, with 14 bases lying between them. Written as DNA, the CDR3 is TGTGCCAGCGGAAAACAGGGTGGGAACACTGAAGCTTTCTTT. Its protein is CASGKQGGNTEAFF.

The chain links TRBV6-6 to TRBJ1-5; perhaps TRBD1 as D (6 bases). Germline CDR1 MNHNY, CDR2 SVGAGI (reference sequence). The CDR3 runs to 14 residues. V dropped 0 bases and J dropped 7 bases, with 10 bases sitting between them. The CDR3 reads CASSYSTGEQPQHF. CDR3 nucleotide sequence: TGTGCCAGCAGTTACTCGACAGGTGAGCAGCCCCAGCATTTT.

This CDR3 is CASSLQQPPEQYF. CDR3 sequence (DNA): TGTGCCAGCAGTTTACAACAGCCGCCCGAGCAGTACTTC. V gene TRBV28 combines with J gene TRBJ2-7; D is ambiguous. CDR1 and CDR2 (germline): MDHEN, SYDVKM. Trimming took off 2 bases at V and 6 bases at J, with 11 bases between the two ends. The CDR3 extends over 13 amino acids.

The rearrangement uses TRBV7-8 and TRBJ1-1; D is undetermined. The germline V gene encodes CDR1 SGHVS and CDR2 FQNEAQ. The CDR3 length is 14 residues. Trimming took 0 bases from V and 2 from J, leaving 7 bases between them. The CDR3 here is CASSLAYSNTEAFF. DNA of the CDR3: TGTGCCAGCAGCTTAGCGTACAGTAACACTGAAGCTTTCTTT.

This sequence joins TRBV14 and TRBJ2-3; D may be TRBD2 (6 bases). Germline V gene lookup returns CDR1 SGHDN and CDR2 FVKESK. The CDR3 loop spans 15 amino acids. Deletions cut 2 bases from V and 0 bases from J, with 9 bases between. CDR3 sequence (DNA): TGTGCCAGCAGCCAAAGCGGGCATAGCACAGATACGCAGTATTTT. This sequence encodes CASSQSGHSTDTQYF.